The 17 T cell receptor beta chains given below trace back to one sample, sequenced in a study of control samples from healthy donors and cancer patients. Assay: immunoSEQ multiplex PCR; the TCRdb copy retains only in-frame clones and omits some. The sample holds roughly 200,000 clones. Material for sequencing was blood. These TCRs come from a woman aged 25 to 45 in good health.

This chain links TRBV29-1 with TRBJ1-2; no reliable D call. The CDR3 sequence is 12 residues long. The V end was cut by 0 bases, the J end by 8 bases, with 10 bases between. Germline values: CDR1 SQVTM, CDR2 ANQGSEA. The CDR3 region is CSVEDPGNGYTF. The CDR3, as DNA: TGCAGCGTTGAAGACCCGGGTAACGGCTACACCTTC.

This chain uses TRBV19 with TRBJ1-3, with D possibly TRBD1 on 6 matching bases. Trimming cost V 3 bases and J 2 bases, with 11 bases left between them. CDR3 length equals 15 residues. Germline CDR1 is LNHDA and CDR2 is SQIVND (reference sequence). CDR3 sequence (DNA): TGTGCCAGTAGTATCTCACAGGGCACTGGAAACACCATATATTTT. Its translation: CASSISQGTGNTIYF.

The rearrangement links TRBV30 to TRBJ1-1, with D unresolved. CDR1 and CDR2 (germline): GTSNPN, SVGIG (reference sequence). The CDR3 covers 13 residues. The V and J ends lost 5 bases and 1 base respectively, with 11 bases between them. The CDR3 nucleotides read TGTGCCTGGGATCAAATATCGAACACTGAAGCTTTCTTT. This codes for CAWDQISNTEAFF. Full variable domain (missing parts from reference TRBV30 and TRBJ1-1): SQTIHQWPATLVQPVGSPLSLECTVEGTSNPNLYWYRQAAGRGLQLLFYSVGIGQISSEVPQNLSASRPQDRQFILSSKKLLLSDSGFYLCAWDQISNTEAFFGQGTRLTVV.

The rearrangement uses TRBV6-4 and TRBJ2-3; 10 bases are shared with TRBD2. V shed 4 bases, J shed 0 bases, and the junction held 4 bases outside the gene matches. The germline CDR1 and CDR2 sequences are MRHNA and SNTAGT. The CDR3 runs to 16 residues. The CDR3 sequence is CASSAAGGWSTDTQYF. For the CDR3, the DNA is TGTGCCAGCAGTGCAGCGGGGGGGTGGAGCACAGATACGCAGTATTTT.

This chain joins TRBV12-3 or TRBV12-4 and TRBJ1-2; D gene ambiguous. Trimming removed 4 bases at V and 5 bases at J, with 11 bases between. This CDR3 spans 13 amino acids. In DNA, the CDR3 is TGTGCCAGCAGTTCCCGGACCGTGTATGGCTACACCTTC. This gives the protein CASSSRTVYGYTF.

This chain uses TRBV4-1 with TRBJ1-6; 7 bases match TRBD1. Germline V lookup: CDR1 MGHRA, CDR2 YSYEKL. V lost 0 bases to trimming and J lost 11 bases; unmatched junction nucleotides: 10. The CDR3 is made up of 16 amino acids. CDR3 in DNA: TGCGCCAGCAGCCAAGATAGGGGACAGAGCCTTCCACCCCTCCACTTT. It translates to CASSQDRGQSLPPLHF.

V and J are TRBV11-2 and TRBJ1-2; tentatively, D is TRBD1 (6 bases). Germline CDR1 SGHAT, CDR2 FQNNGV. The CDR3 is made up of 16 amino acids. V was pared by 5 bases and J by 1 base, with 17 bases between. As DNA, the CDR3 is TGTGCCAGCAGCCCGCAACGGGGGGCAAGTAACTATGGCTACACCTTC. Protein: CASSPQRGASNYGYTF.

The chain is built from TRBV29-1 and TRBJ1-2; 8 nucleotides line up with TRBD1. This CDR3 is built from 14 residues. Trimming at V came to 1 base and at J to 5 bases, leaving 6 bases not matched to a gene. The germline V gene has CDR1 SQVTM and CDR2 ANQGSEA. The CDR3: CSVEATGVRYGYTF. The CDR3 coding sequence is TGCAGCGTTGAAGCGACAGGGGTTCGGTATGGCTACACCTTC.

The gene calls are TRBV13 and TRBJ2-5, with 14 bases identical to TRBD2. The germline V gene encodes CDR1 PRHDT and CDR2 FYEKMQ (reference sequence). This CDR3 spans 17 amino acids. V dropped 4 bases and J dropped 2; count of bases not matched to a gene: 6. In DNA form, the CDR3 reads TGTGCCAGCAGCTGGATTAGACTAGCGGGGGGGCAAGAGACCCAGTACTTC. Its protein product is CASSWIRLAGGQETQYF.

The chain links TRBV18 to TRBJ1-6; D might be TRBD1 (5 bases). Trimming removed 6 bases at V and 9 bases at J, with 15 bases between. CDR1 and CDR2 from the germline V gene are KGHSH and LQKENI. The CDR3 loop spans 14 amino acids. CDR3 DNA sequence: TGTGCCAGCTCCCACCGGGACGGAGTTTCACCCCTCCACTTT. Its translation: CASSHRDGVSPLHF.

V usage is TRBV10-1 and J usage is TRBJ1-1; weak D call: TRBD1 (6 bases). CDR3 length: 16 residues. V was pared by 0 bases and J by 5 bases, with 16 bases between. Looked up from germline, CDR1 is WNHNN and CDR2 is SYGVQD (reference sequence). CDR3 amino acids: CASSESHRERRTEAFF. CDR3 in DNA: TGCGCCAGCAGTGAGTCCCACAGGGAGCGACGGACTGAAGCTTTCTTT.

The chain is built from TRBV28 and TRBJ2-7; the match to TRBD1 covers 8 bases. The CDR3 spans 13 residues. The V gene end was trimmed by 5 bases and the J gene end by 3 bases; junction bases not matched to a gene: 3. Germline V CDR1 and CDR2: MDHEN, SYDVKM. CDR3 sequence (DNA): TGTGCCAGCAGTCTCAGGGGGCGCTACGAGCAGTACTTC. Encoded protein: CASSLRGRYEQYF.

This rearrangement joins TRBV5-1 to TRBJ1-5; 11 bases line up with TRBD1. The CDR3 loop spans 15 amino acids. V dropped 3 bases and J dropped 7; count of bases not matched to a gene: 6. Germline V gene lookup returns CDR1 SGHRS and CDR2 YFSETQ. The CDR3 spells CASSSGQGVGQPQHF. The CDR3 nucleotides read TGCGCCAGCAGCTCGGGACAGGGGGTAGGCCAGCCCCAGCATTTT.

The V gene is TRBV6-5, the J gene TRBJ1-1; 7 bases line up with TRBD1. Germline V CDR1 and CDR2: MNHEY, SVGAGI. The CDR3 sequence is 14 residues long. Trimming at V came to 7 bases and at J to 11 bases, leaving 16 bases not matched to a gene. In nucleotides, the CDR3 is TGTGCCAGCACCCCGACAGGGTTCATTAGGCGTGCTTTCTTT. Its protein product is CASTPTGFIRRAFF.

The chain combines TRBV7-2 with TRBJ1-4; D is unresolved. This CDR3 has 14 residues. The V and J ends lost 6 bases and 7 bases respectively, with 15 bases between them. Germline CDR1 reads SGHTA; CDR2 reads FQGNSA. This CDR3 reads CASRSLIAPEKLFF. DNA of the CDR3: TGTGCCAGCAGAAGTCTCATAGCACCTGAAAAACTGTTTTTT.

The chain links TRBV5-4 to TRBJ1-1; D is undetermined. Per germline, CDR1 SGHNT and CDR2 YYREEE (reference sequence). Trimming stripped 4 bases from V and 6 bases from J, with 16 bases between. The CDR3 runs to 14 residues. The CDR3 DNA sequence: TGTGCCAGCAGCCGGAGAGAGGGTGGGGCTGAAGCTTTCTTT. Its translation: CASSRREGGAEAFF.

In nucleotides, the CDR3 is TGTGCCAGCAGCTTATTCCCGGACAGGGCGGATGGCTACACCTTC. Its protein is CASSLFPDRADGYTF. The genes are TRBV11-1 and TRBJ1-2, with 8 bases aligning to TRBD1. V lost 2 bases to trimming and J lost 6 bases; unmatched junction nucleotides: 8. The CDR3 spans 15 residues. CDR1 is SGHAT, CDR2 FQDESV, per germline (reference sequence).